This entry lists 11 T cell receptor beta chains sequenced from one sample in a study of identical twins. TCRdb re-called the 5' RACE reads with MiXCR, one entry per CDR3 protein. The table includes 200,000 to 250,000 distinct CDR3 sequences, roughly 7.5% detected once. These data were also reused for a study on yellow fever vaccine responses in identical twins.

Specimen: memory (CD45RO+) T cells sorted from blood. Receptors were obtained from a woman younger than 35 in good health.

This chain joins TRBV20-1 and TRBJ2-2; no clear D gene. The germline CDR1 and CDR2 sequences are DFQATT and SNEGSKA (reference sequence). The CDR3 length is 13 residues. Deletions cut 1 base from V and 2 bases from J, with 5 bases between. The CDR3: CSARATNTGELFF. The CDR3 DNA follows: TGCAGTGCTAGAGCTACCAACACCGGGGAGCTGTTTTTT.

This sequence joins TRBV11-1 and TRBJ2-1; D assignment may be TRBD1 or TRBD2 (5 bases each). The V gene lost 5 bases and the J gene lost 0 bases, with 20 bases spanning the gap. This CDR3 is built from 18 residues. The germline V gene has CDR1 SGHAT and CDR2 FQDESV (reference sequence). CDR3 residues: CASSPQKGTSTSYNEQFF. CDR3 DNA: TGTGCCAGCAGCCCACAGAAGGGGACGTCTACCTCCTACAATGAGCAGTTCTTC.

In its sample, this clonotype was seen many times. The CDR3: CASSLAQGPEQFF. DNA of the CDR3: TGTGCCAGCAGCCTAGCACAGGGACCGGAACAGTTCTTC. The chain joins TRBV11-2 to TRBJ2-1; TRBD1 might be the D (6 bases). In germline, CDR1 is SGHAT, CDR2 FQNNGV. The V end was cut by 5 bases, the J end by 13 bases, with 18 bases between. The length of the CDR3 is 13 residues.

In this sample, this clonotype turned up a few times. The J gene is TRBJ2-3, the V gene TRBV6-1, with unresolved D. This CDR3 has 12 amino acids. V was clipped by 9 bases and J by 2 bases, with 9 bases between them. Germline CDR1 reads MNHNS; CDR2 reads SASEGT. CDR3 nucleotides: TGTGCCAGTCGGTGGGACACAGATACGCAGTATTTT. This encodes CASRWDTDTQYF.

The chain is built from TRBV5-1 and TRBJ2-1; D not certain. Germline values: CDR1 SGHRS, CDR2 YFSETQ. V dropped 2 bases and J dropped 4 bases, with 10 bases sitting between them. CDR3 size: 14 residues. DNA for the CDR3: TGCGCCAGCAGCTTAAAGGACGTATACAATGAGCAGTTCTTC. This sequence encodes CASSLKDVYNEQFF.

The sample holds a few counts of this clonotype. For the CDR3, the DNA is TGTGCCAGCAGCTTATTACAGGGCGCCGGGACCCAGTACTTC. This codes for CASSLLQGAGTQYF. This chain uses TRBV7-8 with TRBJ2-5; tentative D call: TRBD1 (6 bases). This CDR3 region has 14 residues. Per germline, CDR1 SGHVS and CDR2 FQNEAQ. Trimming removed 2 bases at V and 7 bases at J, with 14 bases between.

This clonotype was recorded at least ten times. This sequence joins TRBV6-2 or TRBV6-3 and TRBJ2-2, with 10 bases matching TRBD2. V was clipped by 0 bases and J by 5 bases; unmatched bases: 0. Germline CDR1 reads MNHEY; CDR2 reads SVGEGT. This CDR3 comprises 15 residues. This CDR3 is CASSYSGLATGELFF. The CDR3 DNA reads TGTGCCAGCAGTTACTCGGGACTAGCGACCGGGGAGCTGTTTTTT.

This clonotype was counted many times. V is TRBV12-3 or TRBV12-4 and J is TRBJ2-5, with TRBD2 matching over 16 bases. This CDR3 is built from 18 residues. V gave up 5 bases and J gave up 0 bases; unmatched junction bases: 6. Here the CDR3 reads CASSPGTSGGAHQETQYF. As DNA, the CDR3 is TGTGCCAGCAGTCCCGGGACTAGCGGGGGGGCCCACCAAGAGACCCAGTACTTC.

This clonotype was counted ten times or more. This rearrangement joins TRBV5-8 to TRBJ1-3; D is unresolved. CDR1 and CDR2 from the germline V gene are SGHTS and YDEGEE. The length of the CDR3 is 10 residues. The V end lost 5 bases, the J end lost 5 bases, and 2 bases lay between the germline ends. CDR3 amino acids: CASRRNTIYF. The CDR3 nucleotides read TGTGCCAGCAGGAGAAACACCATATATTTT.

At least ten counts were recorded for this clonotype. V is TRBV24-1 and J is TRBJ2-3, with D maybe TRBD1 (6 bases). CDR3 length: 15 residues. The V and J ends lost 4 bases and 2 bases respectively, with 12 bases between them. Per the germline V gene, CDR1 is KGHDR and CDR2 is SFDVKD. CDR3 nucleotides: TGTGCCACCAGTGACGGACAGACCCACACAGATACGCAGTATTTT. It encodes CATSDGQTHTDTQYF.

A few counts support this clonotype. This rearrangement joins TRBV7-9 to TRBJ1-5, with a tentative D call TRBD1 (6 bases). Germline V gene sequence: CDR1 SEHNR, CDR2 FQNEAQ (reference sequence). V was cut by 6 bases and J by 5 bases, with 11 bases left in between. The CDR3 runs to 13 residues. The CDR3 DNA is TGTGCCAGCAGAGGGGGGATCGATCAGCCCCAGCATTTT. Protein sequence: CASRGGIDQPQHF.